This TCR beta chain was sequenced for a study of CD8 T cells in ankylosing spondylitis (dated by TCRdb to 2016 to 2017). At the level of the whole study: The study profiled T cell receptor beta repertoires in healthy donors and ankylosing spondylitis patients to find disease-linked TCR variants. In total, the full study cohort was made up of nearly 110 healthy donors and some 26 ankylosing spondylitis patients. Peripheral blood was sampled, and synovial fluid was additionally collected from ankylosing spondylitis patients. What the authors observed across the whole study: Blood from ankylosing spondylitis patients appeared to be characterized by a TCR beta motif made up of several highly homologous amino acid variants. Significant enrichment of the disease-linked clones was reported in matched synovial fluid samples from ankylosing spondylitis patients. Some TCR beta motif variants had previously been reported in synovial fluid and blood of reactive arthritis patients, which suggested common disease-initiation mechanisms. A CD8+ phenotype was shown by the disease-linked clones, which were found at relatively low frequencies in peripheral blood.

As concerns this clonotype: No cognate antigen has been identified for it. One base away there is no much larger clone; base qualities are not given.

The instrument was an Illumina HiSeq 2500. Quantitative 5'-RACE with molecular barcodes was the method used to prepare the TCR beta libraries. As for how the authors treated the data: A new computational method based on a probabilistic model of VDJ rearrangement was used to identify disease-linked TCR variants. The public reads were reanalyzed by TCRdb: fastp trimming at Q25, MiXCR alignment, in-frame beta chains only. For every CDR3 protein sequence, its rows merge into one entry that carries the most common genes and DNA. The V and J calls come from TCRdb's annotation, not from the publication. Across this sample there are fewer than 400,000 distinct CDR3 sequences, with roughly 14% seen only once. The ten largest clones add up to approximately 1% of the sample. Sequences MGHRA (CDR1) and YSYEKL (CDR2) are obtained from the germline V gene. Reading from cysteine to phenylalanine, the CDR3 counts 16 amino acids. The retained sequence is limited to the CDR3, 48 bases, with the frame set at the first base. V drops 3 bases and J drops 2 bases, leaving 16 bases in between.

This sequence uses TRBV4-1 and TRBJ1-1, with no confidently assigned D gene. This receptor was taken from a male donor with ankylosing spondylitis or in good health (not recorded which). Sequenced: blood, either unsorted or a sorted T cell fraction (not recorded which). The nucleotides are TGCGCCAGCAGCCAGCTTCCGGCGGGCCTAAACACTGAAGCTTTCTTT. Protein translation: CASSQLPAGLNTEAFF.